This T cell receptor beta chain was recovered during a study of T cell clones after liver transplantation. Study summary: Immunosuppression withdrawal was tried within 2 years after liver transplantation in this trial. Pre-transplant mixed lymphocyte reactions yielded third-party-reactive TCRbeta sequences as comparators for graft-donor-reactive sequences.

Generated by immunoSEQ multiplex PCR, the TCRdb table keeps only in-frame clones and is missing some. The profile covers around 7,500 clones, with roughly 70% appearing a single time and around 24% taken by the ten largest. The sequencing used CD8+ T cells from blood, collected before liver transplant. This TCR was recovered from a human donor who received a liver transplant.

CDR3 nucleotide sequence: TGTGCCACCAGCAGAGATCTAGGGACAGGGGGCTATGAGCAGTTCTTC. Protein product: CATSRDLGTGGYEQFF. The V gene is TRBV15, the J gene TRBJ2-1; 12 bases line up with TRBD1. Germline V gene sequence: CDR1 LNHNV, CDR2 YYDKDF (reference sequence). This CDR3 region has 16 residues. The ends lost 0 bases at V and 8 bases at J; junction bases unmatched: 5.